This T cell receptor (beta chain) was obtained from a study of blood T cell repertoires in COVID-19. Study-wide background: T cells, B-cell-depleted T cells, or PBMCs supplied cDNA or gDNA.

Using immunoSEQ multiplex PCR, the repertoire was profiled, and TCRdb retains in-frame clones only, with some absent. The table includes around 290,000 clones, around 89% detected once. The specimen sequenced was peripheral blood. This TCR came from a man aged 35-49 years with acute or convalescent COVID-19.

The CDR3 DNA reads as TGTGCCAGCGGGGGGGGCACCGGGGAGCTGTTTTTT. This gives the protein CASGGGTGELFF. This chain links TRBV2 with TRBJ2-2; 7 positions match TRBD2. The CDR3 has 12 amino acids. Germline trimming cut 8 bases from V and 4 bases from J; bases unmatched to any gene: 1. Per germline, CDR1 SNHLY and CDR2 FYNNEI.